This section outlines one T cell receptor (beta chain) sequence together with its context. These data are taken from a study of blood T cell repertoires in COVID-19. Across the whole study: PBMCs, B-cell-depleted T cells, or T cells provided the cDNA or gDNA that made up the material.

In terms of age and location, participants ranged from roughly 18 to 90 years and lived in about 25 US areas. Participants had their cohort set by participant-reported clinical history. The data were produced by immunoSEQ multiplex PCR, yet TCRdb's version contains in-frame clones alone and is incomplete. This table has a few hundred thousand clones, 86% appearing once. The receptor was isolated from a woman aged 50 to 65 in a cohort exposed to, infected with or recovered from COVID-19 (not recorded which). The sequenced sample consisted of PBMCs or T cells enriched from blood (not recorded which).

This CDR3 is CASSSGTGVVYNEQFF. As DNA, the CDR3 is TGTGCCAGCAGCTCCGGGACAGGGGTGGTATACAATGAGCAGTTCTTC. The chain combines TRBV7-9 with TRBJ2-1; 10 bases agree with TRBD1. Trimming took 4 bases from V and 4 from J; bases not matched to a gene: 7. The CDR3 runs to 16 residues. The germline V gene encodes CDR1 SEHNR and CDR2 FQNEAQ (reference sequence).